This TCR beta chain stems from a study of blood T cell repertoires in COVID-19. Study as a whole: Some COVID-19 samples were acute and others convalescent; all came from the United States, Italy and Spain. Nucleic acid was either cDNA or gDNA, and it came from T cells, B-cell-depleted T cells, or PBMCs.

How the authors handled the data: Researchers report that nucleated cell counts were estimated from reference gene primer amplification. Assay: immunoSEQ multiplex PCR; the TCRdb copy retains only in-frame clones and omits some. V and J calls and clone size follow that table, whereas D and trimming were derived from the DNA. This sample has 200,000 to 300,000 clones, with roughly 83% found just once. After removal of 0 bases from V and 7 bases from J, the junction contained 9 bases not matched to a gene. Germline V gene sequence: CDR1 SGHRS, CDR2 YFSETQ. The CDR3 contains 16 residues. The V gene is TRBV5-1, the J gene TRBJ2-2, with TRBD2 identical over 7 bases. The receptor's source is a woman of 80 years or more with acute or convalescent COVID-19. Sequenced sample: peripheral blood. As DNA, the CDR3 is TGCGCCAGCAGCTTGGGACTAGCTGGAGCGGACGGGGAGCTGTTTTTT. Its translation: CASSLGLAGADGELFF.